These 10 T cell receptor beta chains originate from one sample sequenced in a study of shared clonotypes between healthy human individuals. The repertoire was sequenced with immunoSEQ multiplex PCR; TCRdb's copy has only in-frame clones and lacks some. The sample includes some 630,000 clones, approximately 96% of them seen just once. Naive CD8 cells, CD45RO-negative and positively selected for CCR7, excluded terminally differentiated effector memory CD45RA+ cells. Material for sequencing was naive CD8+ T cells sorted from blood. Receptors originate from a woman under 40 in good health.

This sequence joins TRBV27 and TRBJ1-1; D remains ambiguous. The V gene's germline CDR1 is MNHEY and CDR2 SMNVEV (reference sequence). This CDR3 comprises 14 residues. V was trimmed by 2 bases and J by 5 bases, leaving 12 bases between them. CDR3: CASSLVGSPTEAFF. The CDR3 nucleotides are TGTGCCAGCAGTTTAGTGGGGTCTCCAACTGAAGCTTTCTTT.

V gene TRBV13 combines with J gene TRBJ2-7; the match to TRBD2 covers 10 bases. The CDR3 sequence is 13 residues long. Per germline, CDR1 PRHDT and CDR2 FYEKMQ (reference sequence). Germline trimming cut 4 bases from V and 7 bases from J; bases unmatched to any gene: 4. The DNA for the CDR3 is TGTGCCAGCAGCTCTAGCGGGAGCTGGGAGCAGTACTTC. It encodes CASSSSGSWEQYF.

The V call is TRBV29-1, the J call TRBJ2-1; 10 bases are a match to TRBD2. Germline V gene lookup returns CDR1 SQVTM and CDR2 ANQGSEA. Losses at the gene ends were 7 bases for V and 7 bases for J; bases not matched to a gene: 10. The CDR3 spans 14 residues. CDR3 in DNA: TGCAGCGCACAACTAGCGGGAAGCGGAAATGAGCAGTTCTTC. Amino acids: CSAQLAGSGNEQFF.

V gene TRBV5-6 combines with J gene TRBJ1-2; TRBD1 agrees at 10 bases. The CDR3 is made up of 15 amino acids. V lost 4 bases to trimming and J lost 3 bases; unmatched junction nucleotides: 6. Looked up from germline, CDR1 is SGHDT and CDR2 is YYEEEE. CDR3 amino acids: CASSHPGTGDYGYTF. Here the CDR3 DNA reads TGTGCCAGCAGCCACCCCGGGACAGGGGACTATGGCTACACCTTC. Complete variable domain (other parts from reference TRBV5-6 and TRBJ1-2): DAGVTQSPTHLIKTRGQQVTLRCSPKSGHDTVSWYQQALGQGPQFIFQYYEEEERQRGNFPDRFSGHQFPNYSSELNVNALLLGDSALYLCASSHPGTGDYGYTFGSGTRLTVV.

This chain links TRBV7-9 with TRBJ2-1; D is unresolved. CDR3 length: 15 residues. Germline assignment: CDR1 SEHNR and CDR2 FQNEAQ (reference sequence). Trimming shortened V by 1 base and J by 2 bases, and 9 bases separated the two germline ends. The CDR3 is CASSLDSRAYNEQFF. CDR3 coding DNA: TGTGCCAGCAGCTTAGATAGCAGAGCCTACAATGAGCAGTTCTTC. The full variable domain, its missing parts supplied by reference TRBV7-9 and TRBJ2-1, is DTGVSQNPRHKITKRGQNVTFRCDPISEHNRLYWYRQTLGQGPEFLTYFQNEAQLEKSRLLSDRFSAERPKGSFSTLEIQRTEQGDSAMYLCASSLDSRAYNEQFFGPGTRLTVL.

V and J are TRBV28 and TRBJ1-4, with TRBD1 as a possible D gene (5 bases). Trimming left V 3 bases short and J 7 bases short, with 12 bases between. Germline assignment: CDR1 MDHEN and CDR2 SYDVKM. The length of the CDR3 is 14 residues. DNA for the CDR3: TGTGCCAGCAGTTTCAGGGCGGGGAGTGAAAAACTGTTTTTT. It is translated as CASSFRAGSEKLFF.

The genes are TRBV14 and TRBJ1-4; D gene unclear. The CDR3 has 17 amino acids. The V and J ends lost 2 bases and 4 bases respectively, with 17 bases between them. From germline, CDR1 is SGHDN and CDR2 FVKESK. The DNA for the CDR3 is TGTGCCAGCAGCCAATACAGACTGAAATGGGGTAATGAAAAACTGTTTTTT. This translates into CASSQYRLKWGNEKLFF.

The CDR3 nucleotides are TGTGCCAGCAGCGTGAAGAGCTCTGGAAACACCATATATTTT. It is translated as CASSVKSSGNTIYF. The V gene is TRBV9, the J gene TRBJ1-3, with D uncertain. CDR3 length: 14 residues. Germline assignment: CDR1 SGDLS and CDR2 YYNGEE. The V gene lost 2 bases and the J gene lost 0 bases, with 6 bases spanning the gap.

This chain joins TRBV4-2 and TRBJ2-7; 12 nucleotides align to TRBD2. With V trimmed by 4 bases and J by 4 bases, 8 bases remained unmatched. The CDR3 sequence is 16 residues long. CDR1 and CDR2 (germline): LGHNA, YNFKEQ. DNA of the CDR3: TGTGCCAGCAGCCTCCCGACTAGCGGGAGTGGATACGAGCAGTACTTC. Protein sequence: CASSLPTSGSGYEQYF.

The gene calls are TRBV15 and TRBJ2-3; D possibly corresponds to TRBD1 (6 bases). This CDR3 comprises 13 residues. In germline, CDR1 is LNHNV, CDR2 YYDKDF (reference sequence). The germline V and J ends were trimmed by 4 bases and 2 bases, with 7 bases remaining between them. CDR3 in DNA: TGTGCCACCAGCAACAGGGTCACAGATACGCAGTATTTT. It codes for CATSNRVTDTQYF.